A single sample is the source of the 19 T cell receptor beta chains below, sequenced in a study of prognosis after radiotherapy for stage I lung cancer. TCR beta CDR3 was amplified from genomic DNA by two-round multiplex PCR. Primers (each specific to one TRBV or TRBJ gene) were used in first-round PCR. TCRdb re-derived calls from the multiplex PCR reads in MiXCR, one entry per CDR3 protein. The data contain about 30,000 distinct CDR3 sequences, roughly 30% of them singletons. The starting material was PBMCs, obtained before or after stereotactic body radiation therapy (not recorded which). Source of these receptors: a donor of 50 years or more with non-small cell lung cancer.

This clonotype was recorded many times. The chain couples TRBV5-1 to TRBJ1-2, with D uncertain. The germline V gene encodes CDR1 SGHRS and CDR2 YFSETQ. CDR3 length: 14 amino acids. V lost 0 bases and J 4 bases, leaving 10 bases between the germline ends. The CDR3 reads CASSLGEVIYGYTF. CDR3 DNA sequence: TGCGCCAGCAGCTTGGGGGAGGTAATCTATGGCTACACCTTC. The full variable domain, with the rest looked up from reference TRBV5-1 and TRBJ1-2, is KAGVTQTPRYLIKTRGQQVTLSCSPISGHRSVSWYQQTPGQGLQFLFEYFSETQRNKGNFPGRFSGRQFSNSRSEMNVSTLELGDSALYLCASSLGEVIYGYTFGSGTRLTVV.

About this clonotype: With a much larger clone just one base away, this may be a read error. The chain employs TRBV6-1 and TRBJ2-5, with D possibly TRBD1 on 8 matching bases. The CDR3 is 16 amino acids. CDR1 is MNHNS, CDR2 SASEGT, per germline. CDR3 amino acids: CASRAGQGLFQDTQYF. Written as DNA, the CDR3 is TGTGCCAGCAGAGCTGGACAGGGACTATTCCAAGATACCCAGTACTTC.

The chain combines TRBV18 with TRBJ2-3, with 9 bases matching TRBD2. The CDR3 has 16 amino acids. CDR1 KGHSH and CDR2 LQKENI come from the germline V gene. V gave up 3 bases and J gave up 5 bases; unmatched junction bases: 9. CDR3 sequence reads: CASSPAVAGVGDTQYF. CDR3 nucleotides: TGTGCCAGCTCACCGGCAGTAGCGGGGGTTGGAGATACGCAGTATTTT.

In its sample, this clonotype was seen many times. The chain employs TRBV19 and TRBJ2-6, with D uncertain. Germline CDR1 reads LNHDA; CDR2 reads SQIVND (reference sequence). Deletions cut 3 bases from V and 4 bases from J, with 7 bases between. The CDR3 spans 14 residues. CDR3 nucleotide sequence: TGTGCCAGTAGTATCCAGGAAGGGGCCAACGTCCTGACTTTC. Translating it yields CASSIQEGANVLTF.

This clonotype has at least ten counts. The chain has TRBV18 and TRBJ1-3; D call uncertain. The CDR3 contains 14 residues. Trimming removed 3 bases from V and 2 bases from J, with 8 bases in between. Germline assignment: CDR1 KGHSH and CDR2 LQKENI. CDR3 nucleotides: TGTGCCAGCTCACCGCCGAGTACTGGAAACACCATATATTTT. This sequence encodes CASSPPSTGNTIYF.

This clonotype was seen ten or more times. The J gene is TRBJ2-7, the V gene TRBV20-1; the D gene is possibly TRBD2 (5 bases). This CDR3 is 15 amino acids long. Trimming cost V 1 base and J 2 bases, with 15 bases left between them. Germline lookup yields CDR1 DFQATT and CDR2 SNEGSKA (reference sequence). The CDR3 is CSARGGRTSPYEQYF. For the CDR3, the DNA is TGCAGTGCTAGAGGTGGGCGGACTTCCCCCTACGAGCAGTACTTC.

This clonotype is a singleton in its sample. This likely came from a read error, as a far larger clone is one base away. CDR3 nucleotides: TGTGCCACCATCAGGAGAGCGCTACTTCCCCTCCACTTT. Protein sequence: CATIRRALLPLHF. The V and J genes are TRBV15 and TRBJ1-4; D remains ambiguous. The J call could be wrong; TRBJ1-6 is a better fit for the DNA end. The CDR3 totals 13 residues. Germline-derived CDR1 and CDR2 are LNHNV and YYDKDF (reference sequence).

This chain joins TRBV29-1 and TRBJ1-6; 8 nucleotides agree with TRBD1. V was clipped by 8 bases and J by 7 bases; unmatched bases: 10. The length of the CDR3 is 14 residues. Germline CDR1 reads SQVTM; CDR2 reads ANQGSEA. In DNA form, the CDR3 reads TGCAGCTTGAACTTGACAGGGGTGAATTCACCCCTCCACTTT. This gives the protein CSLNLTGVNSPLHF.

In its sample, this clonotype was seen a few times. The rearrangement uses TRBV11-2 and TRBJ2-4; D gene unclear. V was shortened by 5 bases and J by 5 bases, with 13 bases between the two germline ends. The CDR3 has 14 amino acids. CDR1 SGHAT and CDR2 FQNNGV come from the germline V gene. The DNA of the CDR3 is TGTGCCAGCAGCCCGAGGACCGTCGAAAACATTCAGTACTTC. The encoded protein is CASSPRTVENIQYF.

This clonotype was counted ten times or more. The rearrangement uses TRBV18 and TRBJ2-5; no reliable D call. The CDR3 is made up of 14 amino acids. Germline lookup yields CDR1 KGHSH and CDR2 LQKENI. Trimming pared 5 bases from V and 4 bases from J, leaving 14 bases between. The CDR3 here is CASSKARVRETQYF. Here the CDR3 DNA reads TGTGCCAGCTCAAAAGCCCGGGTGCGAGAGACCCAGTACTTC.

This clonotype is labeled as medium-sized. This sequence joins TRBV28 and TRBJ1-3, with a possible D match to TRBD1 (5 bases). In germline, CDR1 is MDHEN, CDR2 SYDVKM. This CDR3 has 15 amino acids. The ends were cut back, 1 base at V and 0 bases at J, with 7 bases in the middle. In nucleotides, the CDR3 is TGTGCCAGCAGTTTATCTGGGGGCTCTGGAAACACCATATATTTT. Amino acid sequence: CASSLSGGSGNTIYF.

This clonotype was picked up many times. The chain couples TRBV15 to TRBJ2-5; 7 bases map to TRBD2. Germline assignment: CDR1 LNHNV and CDR2 YYDKDF (reference sequence). The trim removed 5 bases at V and 3 bases at J, leaving 6 bases unmatched. The CDR3 consists of 14 residues. The CDR3 nucleotides read TGTGCCACCAGCCTTGGGGGGGGGGAAGAGACCCAGTACTTC. Protein: CATSLGGGEETQYF.

Many counts were recorded for this clonotype. The chain combines TRBV2 with TRBJ2-7; unclear D gene. V lost 4 bases, J lost 0 bases, and 7 bases lay in between. Germline values: CDR1 SNHLY, CDR2 FYNNEI. This CDR3 spans 13 amino acids. The chain's CDR3 is CASSVILSYEQYF. CDR3 in DNA: TGTGCCAGCAGTGTGATCCTCTCCTACGAGCAGTACTTC.

In this sample, this clonotype turned up many times. The chain carries TRBV19 and TRBJ1-5, with D possibly matching TRBD1 (5 bases). Trimming shortened V by 2 bases and J by 3 bases, and 8 bases separated the two germline ends. This CDR3 spans 14 amino acids. Germline V gene data show CDR1 as LNHDA and CDR2 as SQIVND (reference sequence). The CDR3 DNA follows: TGTGCCAGTAGTATATCGGGGGTCAATCAGCCCCAGCATTTT. As protein: CASSISGVNQPQHF.

In its sample, this clonotype was seen many times. The V gene is TRBV6-2 or TRBV6-3, the J gene TRBJ2-2; either TRBD1 or TRBD2 may supply D (5 bases each). V shed 6 bases and J shed 6 bases, with 11 bases lying between them. This CDR3 region has 13 residues. The germline CDR1 and CDR2 sequences are MNHEY and SVGEGT. The CDR3 DNA follows: TGTGCCAGCAGAACGGGACCCGCCGGGGAGCTGTTTTTT. This encodes CASRTGPAGELFF.

The table lists this clonotype with many counts. The chain links TRBV30 to TRBJ2-1; 7 positions agree with TRBD2. This CDR3 region has 14 residues. CDR1 and CDR2 (germline): GTSNPN, SVGIG (reference sequence). J was trimmed by 6 bases and V by 2 bases; bases with no gene match: 7. As DNA, the CDR3 is TGTGCCTGGAGTTCGCGGGAGCCCCGCAATGAGCAGTTCTTC. It is translated as CAWSSREPRNEQFF. Using reference TRBV30 and TRBJ2-1 for the parts outside the CDR3, the full variable domain is SQTIHQWPATLVQPVGSPLSLECTVEGTSNPNLYWYRQAAGRGLQLLFYSVGIGQISSEVPQNLSASRPQDRQFILSSKKLLLSDSGFYLCAWSSREPRNEQFFGPGTRLTVL.

Ten or more counts support this clonotype. The chain carries TRBV6-5 and TRBJ1-5; TRBD1 might be the D (5 bases). The CDR3 runs to 12 residues. The V end was cut by 4 bases, the J end by 4 bases, with 5 bases between. Germline CDR1 is MNHEY and CDR2 is SVGAGI. The CDR3 DNA reads TGTGCCAGCAGTTGGGGGAATCAGCCCCAGCATTTT. Protein sequence: CASSWGNQPQHF.

In its sample, this clonotype was seen many times. This chain uses TRBV3-1 with TRBJ2-5, with no clear D. V was shortened by 2 bases and J by 4 bases, with 11 bases between the two germline ends. The CDR3 covers 14 residues. The germline gives CDR1 LGHDT, CDR2 YNNKEL (reference sequence). The CDR3: CASSQSLMRETQYF. The CDR3 DNA reads TGTGCCAGCAGCCAATCGCTGATGCGAGAGACCCAGTACTTC.

This clonotype showed up just once. The CDR3 carries no conserved terminal phenylalanine or tryptophan, so it likely arises from a read error. The chain has TRBV24-1 and TRBJ2-3; 7 bases line up with TRBD2. The V segment lost 9 bases and the J segment 4 bases; nucleotides outside the gene matches: 6. This CDR3 region has 13 residues. The V gene's germline CDR1 is KGHDR and CDR2 SFDVKD. The CDR3 DNA reads TGTGCCACCGAAAGCGGGGATTCAGATACGCAGTATTCT. This encodes CATESGDSDTQYS.